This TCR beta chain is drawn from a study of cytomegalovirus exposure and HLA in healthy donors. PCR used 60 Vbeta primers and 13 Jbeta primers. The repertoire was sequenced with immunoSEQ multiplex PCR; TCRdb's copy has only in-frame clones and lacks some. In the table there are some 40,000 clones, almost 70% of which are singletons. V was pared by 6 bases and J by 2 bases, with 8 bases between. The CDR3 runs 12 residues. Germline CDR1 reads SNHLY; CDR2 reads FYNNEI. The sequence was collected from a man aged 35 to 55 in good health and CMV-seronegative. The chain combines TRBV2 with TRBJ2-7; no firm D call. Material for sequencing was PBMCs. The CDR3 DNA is TGTGCCAGCAGCTCCTATACCTACGAGCAGTACTTC. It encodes CASSSYTYEQYF. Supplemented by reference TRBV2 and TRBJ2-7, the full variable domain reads EPEVTQTPSHQVTQMGQEVILRCVPISNHLYFYWYRQILGQKVEFLVSFYNNEISEKSEIFDDQFSVERPDGSNFTLKIRSTKLEDSAMYFCASSSYTYEQYFGPGTRLTVT.